These T cell receptor beta chains were read from a single sample in a study of blood T cell repertoires in COVID-19. Clones were sequenced by immunoSEQ multiplex PCR, and TCRdb holds only the in-frame ones, with some missing. Of more than 250,000 clones in the sample, nearly 90% are singletons; the top ten hold around 1.7%. Material: PBMCs or T cells enriched from blood (not recorded which). The receptor set was obtained from a woman younger than 30 with acute COVID-19. Each CDR3 is given with its conserved first and last residue. D genes are given only for firm matches. Size values are once, few and many counts, or a class for expanded clones, and some rows have none.

CDR3nt	CDR3aa	abundance	d_gene	v_gene	j_gene
TGTGCCAGCAGTTACCAAGGGGGTGAAAAACTGTTTTTT	CASSYQGGEKLFF	NA	NA	TRBV6-5	TRBJ1-4
TGTGCCAGCCGTCTTCTCCTCGAGCAGTTCTTC	CASRLLLEQFF	NA	NA	TRBV11-2	TRBJ2-1
TGTGCCAGCAGCTACCAGGACAGGGGGCTTTCTCGCGCTTTCTTT	CASSYQDRGLSRAFF	NA	TRBD1	TRBV5-5	TRBJ1-1
TGTGCCAGCAGCTTAGTTAGGCTAGCTGAAACCTACAATGAGCAGTTCTTC	CASSLVRLAETYNEQFF	once	NA	TRBV7-2	TRBJ2-1
TGCGCCAGCAGCTTGGCCGGGACAGGGATGAAGACCCAGTACTTC	CASSLAGTGMKTQYF	NA	TRBD1	TRBV5-1	TRBJ2-5
TGTGCCAGCAGCTTAAGGACAGGCGAGAGCTCTGGAAACACCATATATTTT	CASSLRTGESSGNTIYF	NA	TRBD1	TRBV7-9	TRBJ1-3
TGTGCCAGCAGCCTCCTAGCGGGAGGATATCGAGGAACAGATACGCAGTATTTT	CASSLLAGGYRGTDTQYF	NA	TRBD2	TRBV7-6	TRBJ2-3
TGTGCCAGCAGCCGAAAAACTAGCGGGAGTCCCGGGGAGCTGTTTTTT	CASSRKTSGSPGELFF	NA	TRBD2	TRBV4-2	TRBJ2-2
TGTGCCAGCTCGGACAGGGGAAGCACGGTCTATGGCTACACCTTC	CASSDRGSTVYGYTF	NA	TRBD1	TRBV2	TRBJ1-2
TGTGCCTGGGGGGGGCCGACGAACGTCTACGAGCAGTACTTC	CAWGGPTNVYEQYF	NA	NA	TRBV30	TRBJ2-7
TGTGCCAGCAGCCAAGGCGGAATAGGGTCGGACTCGACTCCTCTCTCTGGAAACACCATATATTTT	CASSQGGIGSDSTPLSGNTIYF	NA	NA	TRBV4-2	TRBJ1-3
TGTGCCTGGAGTGGAGGCCGGGAGGGCCTAGGTGAGCAGTTCTTC	CAWSGGREGLGEQFF	NA	TRBD2	TRBV30	TRBJ2-1
TGTGCCAGCAGTTTATATGGCGGAATGAGTAGCACAGATACGCAGTATTTT	CASSLYGGMSSTDTQYF	NA	NA	TRBV27	TRBJ2-3
TGCGCCAGCAGCCCGCGTGGCAGGGAAGGAGAAAAACTGTTTTTT	CASSPRGREGEKLFF	NA	NA	TRBV5-1	TRBJ1-4
TGTGCCAGCGCAAGTCAACTCAACCGTGCAGAGACCCAGTACTTC	CASASQLNRAETQYF	NA	NA	TRBV3-1/TRBV3-2	TRBJ2-5